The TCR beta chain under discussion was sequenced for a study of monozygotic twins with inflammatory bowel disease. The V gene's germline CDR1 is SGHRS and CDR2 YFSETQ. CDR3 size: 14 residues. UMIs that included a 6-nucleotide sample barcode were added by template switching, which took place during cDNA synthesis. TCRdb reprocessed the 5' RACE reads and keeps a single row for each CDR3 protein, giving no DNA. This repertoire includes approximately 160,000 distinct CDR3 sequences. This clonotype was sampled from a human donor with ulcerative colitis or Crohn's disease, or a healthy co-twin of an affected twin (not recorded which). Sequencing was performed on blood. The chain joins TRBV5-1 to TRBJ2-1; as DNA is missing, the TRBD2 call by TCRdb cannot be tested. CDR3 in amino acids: CASSLVTSVNEQFF. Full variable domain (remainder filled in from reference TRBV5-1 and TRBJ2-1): KAGVTQTPRYLIKTRGQQVTLSCSPISGHRSVSWYQQTPGQGLQFLFEYFSETQRNKGNFPGRFSGRQFSNSRSEMNVSTLELGDSALYLCASSLVTSVNEQFFGPGTRLTVL.